Listed below are T cell receptor beta chains from one sample, sequenced in a study of T cell repertoires in cytomegalovirus infection. TCRdb used MiXCR to reprocess the reads, holding one entry per CDR3 protein. The sample has some 900,000 distinct CDR3 sequences, roughly 33% seen once. Their specific antigens are unknown. This specimen consisted of cultured CD8+ T cells from PBMCs, obtained from culture after CMV antigen stimulation. These receptors all come from a human donor in good health (CMV status not recorded). Some clones in this sample may be carry-over from other donors' samples. Each CDR3 is given with its conserved first and last residue. A D gene is named only where the DNA matches it firmly. Some rows have no size entry. The others give once, few or many, or a class for an expanded clone.

cdr3_aa cdr3_nt clone_size d_call j_call v_call
CASYRGGADTQYF TGTGCCAGCTATAGGGGTGGCGCAGATACGCAGTATTTT few - TRBJ2-3 TRBV6-2/TRBV6-3
CASSLAGGQGKWPLTGEQFF TGTGCCAGCAGCCTTGCCGGGGGACAGGGGAAGTGGCCACTTACGGGTGAGCAGTTCTTC many TRBD1 TRBJ2-1 TRBV7-8
CASRDRQGVNTEAFF TGCGCCAGCAGGGACCGACAGGGGGTCAACACTGAAGCTTTCTTT - TRBD1 TRBJ1-1 TRBV4-1
CASSLANEQTYEQYF TGTGCCAGCAGCTTAGCGAATGAACAGACCTACGAGCAGTACTTC - - TRBJ2-7 TRBV7-9
CVSSETWGTGLKHRFF TGTGTCAGCAGTGAGACGTGGGGGACAGGGCTCAAGCATAGGTTCTTC - TRBD1 TRBJ2-1 TRBV6-1
CASSLGRKETQYF TGTGCCAGCAGCTTAGGACGGAAAGAGACCCAGTACTTC many - TRBJ2-5 TRBV7-6
CSVERLAGVYNTDTQYF TGCAGCGTTGAACGACTAGCGGGAGTATATAACACAGATACGCAGTATTTT - TRBD2 TRBJ2-3 TRBV29-1
CASSGGTDLYGYTF TGCGCCAGCAGCGGCGGGACAGACCTCTATGGCTACACCTTC few TRBD1 TRBJ1-2 TRBV5-1
CASSVMGGLAGVYNEQFF TGTGCCAGCAGCGTAATGGGGGGACTAGCGGGGGTGTACAATGAGCAGTTCTTC - TRBD2 TRBJ2-1 TRBV9
CASSIRGADTEAFF TGTGCCAGCAGCATTAGGGGGGCCGATACTGAAGCTTTCTTT once - TRBJ1-1 TRBV11-3
CASSISAMGTGIDTQYF TGTGCCAGCAGCATATCTGCCATGGGGACAGGGATAGATACGCAGTATTTT few TRBD1 TRBJ2-3 TRBV7-6
CASSGSSGEQFF TGTGCCAGCAGTGGAAGCAGTGGGGAGCAGTTCTTC - - TRBJ2-1 TRBV6-1
CASSLRIGTGNTEAFF TGTGCCAGCAGTTTAAGAATCGGGACAGGCAACACTGAAGCTTTCTTT - TRBD1 TRBJ1-1 TRBV6-2/TRBV6-3
CASRSRTYIQISNQPQHF TGTGCCAGTCGGAGCAGGACTTACATACAAATTAGCAATCAGCCCCAGCATTTT - - TRBJ1-5 TRBV19
CASSERDTTYEQYF TGTGCCAGCAGCGAGCGGGACACGACCTACGAGCAGTACTTC many - TRBJ2-7 TRBV7-2
CASTLGELNTEAFF TGTGCCAGCACCCTGGGAGAGCTGAACACTGAAGCTTTCTTT - - TRBJ1-1 TRBV2
CASSPGTGSLEAFF TGTGCCAGCAGCCCCGGGACAGGCTCCCTTGAAGCTTTCTTT many TRBD1 TRBJ1-1 TRBV7-6
CASSKVRDRGDSPLHF TGTGCCAGTAGTAAAGTCCGGGACAGGGGAGATTCACCCCTCCACTTT - TRBD1 TRBJ1-6 TRBV19
CASSLEEGGETQYF TGCGCCAGCAGCTTGGAGGAGGGAGGAGAGACCCAGTACTTC - - TRBJ2-5 TRBV5-1
CASGFGTGPNQPQHF TGTGCTAGTGGTTTCGGGACAGGCCCCAATCAGCCCCAGCATTTT - TRBD1 TRBJ1-5 TRBV12-5
CASSESGTLRDYGYTF TGTGCCAGCAGTGAATCCGGGACACTTCGCGACTATGGCTACACCTTC many - TRBJ1-2 TRBV6-1
CSARMLDRGTNTEAFF TGCAGTGCTAGAATGCTCGACAGGGGAACGAACACTGAAGCTTTCTTT few TRBD1 TRBJ1-1 TRBV20-1
CSAKTSGGLIGEQYF TGCAGTGCTAAGACTAGCGGGGGTCTAATTGGCGAGCAGTACTTC - TRBD2 TRBJ2-7 TRBV20-1
CASPAPGYTGELFF TGTGCCAGCCCCGCACCTGGGTACACCGGGGAGCTGTTTTTT many - TRBJ2-2 TRBV7-2
CASSMGNYEQYF TGTGCCAGTAGTATGGGGAACTACGAGCAGTACTTC few - TRBJ2-7 TRBV19
CASSYQGGEETQYF TGTGCCAGCAGCTACCAGGGGGGTGAAGAGACCCAGTACTTC few - TRBJ2-5 TRBV11-3
CSVSGTKNTGELFF TGCAGCGTGTCCGGGACCAAGAACACCGGGGAGCTGTTTTTT - - TRBJ2-2 TRBV29-1
CASSPYLDYYGYTF TGTGCCAGCAGTCCTTACTTGGACTACTATGGCTACACCTTC many - TRBJ1-2 TRBV27
CASSTQGGYQPQHF TGTGCCAGTAGCACCCAAGGGGGATATCAGCCCCAGCATTTT once - TRBJ1-5 TRBV19
CASSGGQGLNTEAFF TGTGCCAGCAGTGGGGGACAGGGGCTGAACACTGAAGCTTTCTTT few TRBD1 TRBJ1-1 TRBV2
CASSLGGVRAGNSPLHF TGTGCCAGCAGCTTAGGGGGGGTCCGGGCTGGAAATTCACCCCTCCACTTT few - TRBJ1-6 TRBV11-2
CASKDAASLDNEQFF TGTGCCAGCAAGGATGCTGCGTCTTTAGACAATGAGCAGTTCTTC - - TRBJ2-1 TRBV11-3
CASSVGSGAFYEQYF TGTGCCAGCAGCGTAGGTAGCGGGGCGTTCTACGAGCAGTACTTC - TRBD2 TRBJ2-7 TRBV9
CASSEISGGASGELFF TGTGCCAGCAGCGAGATTAGCGGGGGGGCGTCCGGGGAGCTGTTTTTT - TRBD2 TRBJ2-2 TRBV9
CASISHPRTEAFF TGTGCCAGCATCTCCCACCCCCGAACAGAAGCTTTCTTT - - TRBJ1-1 TRBV5-4
CASSIVGKAAFF TGTGCCAGTAGTATTGTGGGTAAGGCGGCTTTCTTT few - TRBJ1-1 TRBV19
CASTGGRNYNSPLHF TGTGCCAGCACGGGTGGGAGAAACTATAATTCACCCCTCCACTTT - - TRBJ1-6 TRBV5-8
CASSHTGGNTDTQYF TGTGCCAGCAGCCACACAGGGGGTAACACAGATACGCAGTATTTT - TRBD1 TRBJ2-3 TRBV12-3/TRBV12-4
CASHAWSSGGINSPLHF TGTGCCAGCCACGCCTGGTCCTCAGGGGGAATTAATTCACCCCTCCACTTT few TRBD1 TRBJ1-6 TRBV11-2
CASSPPDGFSTDTQYF TGTGCCAGCAGTCCCCCCGACGGTTTTAGCACAGATACGCAGTATTTT few - TRBJ2-3 TRBV7-4
CASRILHPTGSYEQYF TGTGCCAGCAGGATTCTTCACCCAACGGGGTCCTACGAGCAGTACTTC - - TRBJ2-7 TRBV2
CASSFTSRGNNEQFF TGCGCCAGCAGCTTCACTAGCCGAGGTAACAATGAGCAGTTCTTC few - TRBJ2-1 TRBV4-3
CASSYDRGAYEQYF TGTGCCAGCAGTTACGACCGGGGGGCCTACGAGCAGTACTTC - TRBD2 TRBJ2-7 TRBV6-5
CASSLGGDYYGYTF TGTGCCAGCAGCTTAGGAGGAGACTACTATGGCTACACCTTC - - TRBJ1-2 TRBV7-9
CASSPRRGELFF TGTGCCAGCAGTCCAAGGCGTGGGGAGCTGTTTTTT few - TRBJ2-2 TRBV3-1
CASSDGLAGVIYNEQFF TGTGCCAGCAGTGATGGACTAGCGGGGGTCATCTACAATGAGCAGTTCTTC few TRBD2 TRBJ2-1 TRBV6-1
CASSPGTAEGDMQYF TGTGCCAGCAGCCCCGGGACTGCGGAGGGAGATATGCAGTATTTT - - TRBJ2-3 TRBV7-3
CASSTTDRGLDGYTF TGTGCCAGTAGTACAACGGACAGGGGATTAGATGGCTACACCTTC - TRBD1 TRBJ1-2 TRBV19
CASSLDVRSYNEQFF TGTGCCAGCAGCTTAGATGTCAGGAGCTACAATGAGCAGTTCTTC - - TRBJ2-1 TRBV7-3
CSAYRLSVNTEAFF TGCAGTGCTTATCGGCTATCCGTGAACACTGAAGCTTTCTTT - - TRBJ1-1 TRBV20-1
CASGLTISSNGYTF TGTGCCAGCGGCCTTACTATTAGTTCAAATGGCTACACCTTC few - TRBJ1-2 TRBV9
CASSLTQGFAYGYTF TGTGCCAGCAGTTTAACACAGGGGTTCGCCTATGGCTACACCTTC - TRBD1 TRBJ1-2 TRBV27